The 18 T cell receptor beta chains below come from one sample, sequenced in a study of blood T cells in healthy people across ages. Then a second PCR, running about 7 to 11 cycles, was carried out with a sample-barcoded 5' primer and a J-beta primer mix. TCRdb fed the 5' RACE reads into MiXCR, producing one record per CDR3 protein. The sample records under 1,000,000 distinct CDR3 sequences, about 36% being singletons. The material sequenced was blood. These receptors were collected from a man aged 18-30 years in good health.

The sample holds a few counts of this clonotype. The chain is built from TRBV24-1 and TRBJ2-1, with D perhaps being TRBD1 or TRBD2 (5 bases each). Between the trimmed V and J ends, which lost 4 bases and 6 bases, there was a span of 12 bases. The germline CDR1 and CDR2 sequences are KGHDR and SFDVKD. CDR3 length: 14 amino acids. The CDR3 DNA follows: TGTGCCACCAGTGAGGCCGGGACCCGCAATGAGCAGTTCTTC. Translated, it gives CATSEAGTRNEQFF.

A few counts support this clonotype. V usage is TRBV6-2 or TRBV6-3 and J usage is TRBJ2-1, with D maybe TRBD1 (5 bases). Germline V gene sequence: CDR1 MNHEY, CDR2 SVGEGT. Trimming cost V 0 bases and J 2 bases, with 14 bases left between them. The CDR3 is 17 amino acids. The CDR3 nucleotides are TGTGCCAGCAGTTACTCCCTACAGGTGACTGCCTACAATGAGCAGTTCTTC. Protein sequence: CASSYSLQVTAYNEQFF.

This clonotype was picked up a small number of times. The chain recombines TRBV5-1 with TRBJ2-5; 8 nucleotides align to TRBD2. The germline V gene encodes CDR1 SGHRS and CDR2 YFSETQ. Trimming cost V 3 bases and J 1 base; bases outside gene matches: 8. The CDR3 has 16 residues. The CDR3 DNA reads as TGCGCCAGCAGCTCGGCCAAGCGGGGGTCCCAAGAGACCCAGTACTTC. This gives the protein CASSSAKRGSQETQYF.

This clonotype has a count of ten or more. CDR3 region: CASSQAATDTQYF. The CDR3 region has the DNA TGTGCCAGCAGCCAAGCCGCCACAGATACGCAGTATTTT. The rearrangement uses TRBV3-1 and TRBJ2-3; D is ambiguous. CDR1 and CDR2 from the germline V gene are LGHDT and YNNKEL (reference sequence). The CDR3 has 13 residues. Trimming took 1 base from V and 2 from J, leaving 4 bases between them.

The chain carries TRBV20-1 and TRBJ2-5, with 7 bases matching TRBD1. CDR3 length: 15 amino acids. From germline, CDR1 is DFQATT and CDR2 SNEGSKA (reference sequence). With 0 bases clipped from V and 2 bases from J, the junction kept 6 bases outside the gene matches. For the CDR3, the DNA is TGCAGTGCTAGAGACATGGGACAGCGGCAAGAGACCCAGTACTTC. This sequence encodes CSARDMGQRQETQYF.

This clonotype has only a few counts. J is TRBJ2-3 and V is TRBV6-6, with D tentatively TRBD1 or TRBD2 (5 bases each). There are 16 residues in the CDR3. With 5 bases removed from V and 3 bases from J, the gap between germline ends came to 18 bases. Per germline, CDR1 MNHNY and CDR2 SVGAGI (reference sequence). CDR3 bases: TGTGCCAGCAGTACTGGGACCTCCTATGGGACAGATACGCAGTATTTT. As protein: CASSTGTSYGTDTQYF.

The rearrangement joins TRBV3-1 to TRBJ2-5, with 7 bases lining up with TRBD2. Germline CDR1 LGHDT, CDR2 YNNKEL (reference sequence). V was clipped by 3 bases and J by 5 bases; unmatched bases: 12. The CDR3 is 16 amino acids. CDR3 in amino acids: CASSHLERGLVETQYF. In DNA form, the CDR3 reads TGTGCCAGCAGCCACCTCGAGCGGGGTCTAGTGGAGACCCAGTACTTC.

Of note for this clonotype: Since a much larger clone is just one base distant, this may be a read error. Here the CDR3 reads CASSRYSGNEQFF. CDR3 nucleotide sequence: TGTGCCAGCAGCCGATACTCGGGTAATGAGCAGTTCTTC. J is TRBJ2-1 and V is TRBV4-2, with D hard to call. From germline, CDR1 is LGHNA and CDR2 YNFKEQ. This CDR3 spans 13 amino acids. Trimming removed 4 bases from V and 7 bases from J, with 11 bases in between.

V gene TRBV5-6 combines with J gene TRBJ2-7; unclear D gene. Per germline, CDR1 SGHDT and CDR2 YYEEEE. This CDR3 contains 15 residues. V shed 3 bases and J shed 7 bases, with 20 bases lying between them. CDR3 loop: CASSSFRTKRREQYF. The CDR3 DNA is TGTGCCAGCAGCTCGTTCCGGACGAAACGAAGGGAGCAGTACTTC.

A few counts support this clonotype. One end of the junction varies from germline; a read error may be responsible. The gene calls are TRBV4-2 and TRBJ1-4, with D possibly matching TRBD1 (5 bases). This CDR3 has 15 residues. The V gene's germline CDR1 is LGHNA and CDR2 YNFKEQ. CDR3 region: CAGSHPVGTGEKLFF. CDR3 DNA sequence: TGTGCCGGCAGCCACCCGGTGGGGACGGGAGAAAAACTGTTTTTT.

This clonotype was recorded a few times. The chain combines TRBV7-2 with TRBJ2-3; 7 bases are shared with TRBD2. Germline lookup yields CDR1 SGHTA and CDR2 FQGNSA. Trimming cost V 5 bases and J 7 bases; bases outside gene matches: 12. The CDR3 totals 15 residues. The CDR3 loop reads CASSPEWGGLNTQYF. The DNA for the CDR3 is TGTGCCAGCAGCCCGGAGTGGGGGGGGTTGAATACGCAGTATTTT.

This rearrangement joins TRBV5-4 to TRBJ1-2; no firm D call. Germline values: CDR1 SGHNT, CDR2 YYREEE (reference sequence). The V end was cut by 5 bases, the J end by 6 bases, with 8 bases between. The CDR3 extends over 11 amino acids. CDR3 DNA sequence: TGTGCCAGCAGACGGAACCATGGCTACACCTTC. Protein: CASRRNHGYTF.

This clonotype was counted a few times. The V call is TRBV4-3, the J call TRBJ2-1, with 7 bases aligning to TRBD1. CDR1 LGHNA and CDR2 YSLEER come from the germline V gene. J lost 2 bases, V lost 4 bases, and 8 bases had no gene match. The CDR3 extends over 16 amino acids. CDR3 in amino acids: CASSPPRGGAYNEQFF. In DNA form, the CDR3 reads TGCGCCAGCAGCCCCCCCCGAGGGGGCGCCTACAATGAGCAGTTCTTC.

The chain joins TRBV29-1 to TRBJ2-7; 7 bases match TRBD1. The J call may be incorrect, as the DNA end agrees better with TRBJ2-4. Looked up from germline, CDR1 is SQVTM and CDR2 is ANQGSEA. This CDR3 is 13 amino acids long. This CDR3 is CSAGQAARDIQYF. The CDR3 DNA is TGCAGCGCCGGACAGGCCGCCAGGGACATTCAGTACTTC.

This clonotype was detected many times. DNA of the CDR3: TGCAGTGCTAGCGGGGACAGCCTTAACACTGAAGCTTTCTTT. Protein product: CSASGDSLNTEAFF. V usage is TRBV20-1 and J usage is TRBJ1-1; 7 nucleotides agree with TRBD1. The CDR3 length is 14 residues. J was trimmed by 2 bases and V by 3 bases; bases with no gene match: 6. Per germline, CDR1 DFQATT and CDR2 SNEGSKA (reference sequence).

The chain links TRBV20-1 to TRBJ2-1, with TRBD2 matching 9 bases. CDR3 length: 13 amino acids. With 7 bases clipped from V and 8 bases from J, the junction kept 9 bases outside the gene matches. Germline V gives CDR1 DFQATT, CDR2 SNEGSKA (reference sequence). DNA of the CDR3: TGCAGTGGGAACCCTAGCGGGGTCCATGAGCAGTTCTTC. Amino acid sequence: CSGNPSGVHEQFF.

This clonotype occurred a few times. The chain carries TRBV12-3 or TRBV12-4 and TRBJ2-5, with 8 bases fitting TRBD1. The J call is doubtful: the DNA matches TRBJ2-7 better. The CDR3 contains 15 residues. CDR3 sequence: CASSFDGQGGLEQYF. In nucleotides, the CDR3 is TGTGCCAGCAGTTTTGACGGACAGGGTGGTCTCGAGCAGTACTTC.

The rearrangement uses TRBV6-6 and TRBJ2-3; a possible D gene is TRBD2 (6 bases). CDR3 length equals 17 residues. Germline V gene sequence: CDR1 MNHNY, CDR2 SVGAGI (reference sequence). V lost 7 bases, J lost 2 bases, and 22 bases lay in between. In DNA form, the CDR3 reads TGTGCCAGCAATACGTTCCTGGCGTGGACTACCACAGATACGCAGTATTTT. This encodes CASNTFLAWTTTDTQYF.